Below, 4 T cell receptor beta chains from the same sample are listed, as sequenced in a study of response to subunit inactivated influenza vaccine. TCRdb re-analysed the RT-PCR reads in MiXCR, keeping a single row per CDR3 protein. The sample has about half a million distinct CDR3 sequences, approximately 7.7% seen once. The sequencing used PBMCs from blood, collected around 25 months after vaccination. These receptors were obtained from a man between 45 and 75 years old who received an inactivated influenza vaccine.

This clonotype came up a few times. The gene calls are TRBV9 and TRBJ1-2; maybe TRBD1 (5 bases). V lost 4 bases and J 2 bases, leaving 15 bases between the germline ends. CDR3 size: 15 residues. Germline V CDR1 and CDR2: SGDLS, YYNGEE. The CDR3 spells CASSHTGATNYGYTF. The CDR3 coding sequence is TGTGCCAGCAGCCATACCGGGGCCACCAACTATGGCTACACCTTC.

J is TRBJ2-1 and V is TRBV29-1; 13 bases are shared with TRBD2. The germline V gene encodes CDR1 SQVTM and CDR2 ANQGSEA. The CDR3 totals 16 residues. The ends lost 1 base at V and 3 bases at J; junction bases unmatched: 3. The CDR3 nucleotides read TGCAGCGTTGAAGGGACTAGCGGGGGCTTCTACAATGAGCAGTTCTTC. It codes for CSVEGTSGGFYNEQFF.

This clonotype has just a few counts. This chain connects TRBV5-1 to TRBJ1-1, with 9 bases lining up with TRBD1. The V gene's germline CDR1 is SGHRS and CDR2 YFSETQ. V lost 3 bases, J lost 4 bases, and 7 bases stayed unmatched. The CDR3 is 15 residues long. CDR3 region: CASSYSRDRATEAFF. The CDR3 coding sequence is TGCGCCAGCAGCTATTCTAGGGACAGGGCCACTGAAGCTTTCTTT. Looking up the rest from reference TRBV5-1 and TRBJ1-1 gives the full variable domain: KAGVTQTPRYLIKTRGQQVTLSCSPISGHRSVSWYQQTPGQGLQFLFEYFSETQRNKGNFPGRFSGRQFSNSRSEMNVSTLELGDSALYLCASSYSRDRATEAFFGQGTRLTVV.

The CDR3 here is CASRLQGQRDEQYF. As DNA, the CDR3 is TGTGCCAGCAGGTTACAGGGGCAAAGGGACGAGCAGTACTTC. The chain combines TRBV6-5 with TRBJ2-7; 7 nucleotides agree with TRBD1. The V gene's germline CDR1 is MNHEY and CDR2 SVGAGI. V dropped 6 bases and J dropped 5; count of bases not matched to a gene: 10. This CDR3 has 14 residues.